The source of this TCR beta chain is a study of identical twins. Study results and limitations: Fewer insertions characterized abundant cord blood beta clonotypes, whereas memory repertoires showed none.

MiXCR, run by TCRdb on the 5' RACE reads, gives a single entry per CDR3 protein. This table has around 570,000 distinct CDR3 sequences, roughly 9.9% appearing once. Concerning this clonotype: Its target is not known.

The V gene end was trimmed by 3 bases and the J gene end by 5 bases; junction bases not matched to a gene: 8. CDR3 length: 17 residues. Another study also made use of these data, one on yellow fever vaccine responses in identical twins. That report adds: Twins reportedly showed a vaccine T cell response that seemed partly convergent and partly personalized.

Material for sequencing was PBMCs. The sequence was collected from a woman aged 18 to 35 in good health. The gene calls are TRBV12-3 or TRBV12-4 and TRBJ2-1; TRBD2 matches at 12 bases. CDR3 protein: CASSLGPSSGRDNEQFF. The CDR3 bases are TGTGCCAGCAGTTTGGGTCCCTCTAGCGGGAGGGACAATGAGCAGTTCTTC.